This T cell receptor beta chain was captured in a study of T cells after yellow fever vaccination. In TCRdb, the 5' RACE reads were re-called with MiXCR into one record per CDR3 protein. Among about 320,000 distinct CDR3 sequences listed, around 4.5% were seen once. This clonotype has a handful of counts. The antigen remains undetermined. Germline CDR1 SGHDT, CDR2 YYEEEE. This CDR3 spans 13 amino acids. V gave up 0 bases and J gave up 5 bases, with 6 bases separating them. General study findings and limits: The study noted that FACS-sorted repertoires could contain abundant clonotypes contaminating from the bulk population. The CD4 compartment and the CD8 compartment contained a small share of clonotypes in common.

This chain joins TRBV5-6 and TRBJ2-1; maybe TRBD1 (5 bases). This sequence originates from a man between 18 and 29 years old who received the YFV17D yellow fever vaccine. The specimen comprised PBMCs, sampled 15 days after the yellow fever booster vaccination. The CDR3 loop reads CASSLVQDNEQFF. In DNA form, the CDR3 reads TGTGCCAGCAGCTTGGTACAGGACAATGAGCAGTTCTTC. Variable domain in full (rest from reference TRBV5-6 and TRBJ2-1): DAGVTQSPTHLIKTRGQQVTLRCSPKSGHDTVSWYQQALGQGPQFIFQYYEEEERQRGNFPDRFSGHQFPNYSSELNVNALLLGDSALYLCASSLVQDNEQFFGPGTRLTVL.